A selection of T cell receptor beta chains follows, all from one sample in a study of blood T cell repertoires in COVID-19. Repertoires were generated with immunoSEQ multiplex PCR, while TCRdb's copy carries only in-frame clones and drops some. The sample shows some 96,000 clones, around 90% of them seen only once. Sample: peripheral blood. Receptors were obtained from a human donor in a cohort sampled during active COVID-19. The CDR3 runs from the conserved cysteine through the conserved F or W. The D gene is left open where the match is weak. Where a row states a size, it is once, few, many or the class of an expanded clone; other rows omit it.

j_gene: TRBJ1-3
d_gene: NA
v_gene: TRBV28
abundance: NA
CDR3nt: TGTGCCAGCAGTATTGAGACAGGAGGCGGAAACACCATATATTTT
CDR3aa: CASSIETGGGNTIYF

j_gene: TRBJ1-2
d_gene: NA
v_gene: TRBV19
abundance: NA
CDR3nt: TGTGCCAGTAGTATCGGAGGGAACTATGGCTACACCTTC
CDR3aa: CASSIGGNYGYTF

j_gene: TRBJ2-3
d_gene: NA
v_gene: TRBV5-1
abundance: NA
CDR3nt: TGCGCCAGCAGCTCCTCGCCACAGGGTATCGGGTCGGATACGCAGTATTTT
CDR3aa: CASSSSPQGIGSDTQYF

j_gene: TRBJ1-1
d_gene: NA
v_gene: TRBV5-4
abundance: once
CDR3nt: TGTGCCAGCAGCTTGGGGACAGCGATCACTGAAGCTTTCTTT
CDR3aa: CASSLGTAITEAFF

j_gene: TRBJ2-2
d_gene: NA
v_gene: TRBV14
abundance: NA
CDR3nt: TGTGCCAGCAGCCAAGATTACAAAAACACCGGGGAGCTGTTTTTT
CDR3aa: CASSQDYKNTGELFF

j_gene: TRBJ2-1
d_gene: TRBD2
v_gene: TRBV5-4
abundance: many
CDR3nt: TGTGCCAGCAGCTTGGAATTAGCGGGTAGCAGGGAGCAGTTCTTC
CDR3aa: CASSLELAGSREQFF

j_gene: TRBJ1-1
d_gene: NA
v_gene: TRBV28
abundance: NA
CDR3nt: TGTGCCAGCAGAGATCCAGGGCCCATGAACACTGAAGCTTTCTTT
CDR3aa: CASRDPGPMNTEAFF

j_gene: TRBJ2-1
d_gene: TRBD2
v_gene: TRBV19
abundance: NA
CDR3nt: TGTGCCAGTAGTATCCGTCCTAGCGGGATTGTTGAGCAGTTCTTC
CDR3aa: CASSIRPSGIVEQFF

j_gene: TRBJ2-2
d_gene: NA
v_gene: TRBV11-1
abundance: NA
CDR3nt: TGTGCCAGCACCGGGGGTGGGATCGCGGGCACCGGGGAGCTGTTTTTT
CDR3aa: CASTGGGIAGTGELFF

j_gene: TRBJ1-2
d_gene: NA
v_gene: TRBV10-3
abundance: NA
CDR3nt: TGTGCCATCAGCCCGAGTATTGCGGTCAACTATGGCTACACCTTC
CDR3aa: CAISPSIAVNYGYTF

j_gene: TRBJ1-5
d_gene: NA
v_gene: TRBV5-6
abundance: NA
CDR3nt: TGTGCCAGCAGCAACAGGGAGTTGGGTGGCAATCAGCCCCAGCATTTT
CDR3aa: CASSNRELGGNQPQHF

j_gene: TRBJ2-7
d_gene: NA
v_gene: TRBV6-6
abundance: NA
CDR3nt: TGTGCCAGCAGTTACTCCCTGACAAGCTACGAGCAGTACTTC
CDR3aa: CASSYSLTSYEQYF

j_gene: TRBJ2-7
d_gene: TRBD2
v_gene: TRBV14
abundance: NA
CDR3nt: TGTGCCAGCAGCCAAGCGACGGGACTAGCGGGAGTAATGTACGAGCAGTACTTC
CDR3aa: CASSQATGLAGVMYEQYF

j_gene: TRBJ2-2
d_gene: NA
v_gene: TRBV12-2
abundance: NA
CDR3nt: TGTGCAAGTCGCTTAGATAAGACCGGGACAGGGAAGAACACCGGGGAGCTGTTTTTT
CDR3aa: CASRLDKTGTGKNTGELFF

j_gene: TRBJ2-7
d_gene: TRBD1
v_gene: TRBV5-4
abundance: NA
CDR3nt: TGTGCCAGCAGCTCGTACAGGGGGCAAGGCGAGCAGTACTTC
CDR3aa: CASSSYRGQGEQYF

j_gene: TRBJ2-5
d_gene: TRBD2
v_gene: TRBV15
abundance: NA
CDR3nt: TGTGCCACCAGCCCTGGGGGAAGCGGGAGGCTCGGAGAGACCCAGTACTTC
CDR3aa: CATSPGGSGRLGETQYF

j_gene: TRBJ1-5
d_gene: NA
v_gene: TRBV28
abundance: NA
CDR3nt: TGTGCCAGCAGTTTATATCCCGGTATTTACAATCAGCCCCAGCATTTT
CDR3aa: CASSLYPGIYNQPQHF

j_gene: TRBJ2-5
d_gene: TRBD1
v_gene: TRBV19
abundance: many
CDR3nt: TGTGCCAGTAGCAGGGACAGGGCAGAGACCCAGTACTTC
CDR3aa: CASSRDRAETQYF